The 3 T cell receptor beta chains below come from one sample, sequenced in a study of T cell responses to AZD1222 COVID-19 vaccine. Data came from immunoSEQ multiplex PCR; TCRdb stores just in-frame clones and leaves some out. Here the sample spans about 190,000 clones, roughly 90% being singletons. Sequencing used peripheral blood, obtained on day 0 of AZD1222 vaccination. The receptors shown here come from an adult in good health.

This rearrangement joins TRBV9 to TRBJ2-2; D is ambiguous. V lost 1 base to trimming and J lost 1 base, with 5 bases between them. This CDR3 comprises 14 residues. Germline CDR1 reads SGDLS; CDR2 reads YYNGEE. The CDR3 DNA reads as TGTGCCAGCAGCGTATACCGGAACACCGGGGAGCTGTTTTTT. Protein: CASSVYRNTGELFF.

The chain is built from TRBV19 and TRBJ2-7; TRBD1 agrees at 9 bases. Germline V gene data show CDR1 as LNHDA and CDR2 as SQIVND (reference sequence). After removal of 3 bases from V and 4 bases from J, the junction contained 4 bases not matched to a gene. The CDR3 is 14 amino acids. CDR3: CASSMVGQGYEQYF. For the CDR3, the DNA is TGTGCCAGTAGTATGGTGGGACAGGGATACGAGCAGTACTTC.

V is TRBV12-5 and J is TRBJ1-2; 7 nucleotides match TRBD1. Trimming at V came to 0 bases and at J to 3 bases, leaving 16 bases not matched to a gene. This CDR3 comprises 19 residues. The germline V gene has CDR1 LGHNT and CDR2 FRNRAP. The DNA for the CDR3 is TGTGCTAGTGGTTTGGTATCGAGGAGGGAGGGGGCAGGGGACTATGGCTACACCTTC. Encoded protein: CASGLVSRREGAGDYGYTF.